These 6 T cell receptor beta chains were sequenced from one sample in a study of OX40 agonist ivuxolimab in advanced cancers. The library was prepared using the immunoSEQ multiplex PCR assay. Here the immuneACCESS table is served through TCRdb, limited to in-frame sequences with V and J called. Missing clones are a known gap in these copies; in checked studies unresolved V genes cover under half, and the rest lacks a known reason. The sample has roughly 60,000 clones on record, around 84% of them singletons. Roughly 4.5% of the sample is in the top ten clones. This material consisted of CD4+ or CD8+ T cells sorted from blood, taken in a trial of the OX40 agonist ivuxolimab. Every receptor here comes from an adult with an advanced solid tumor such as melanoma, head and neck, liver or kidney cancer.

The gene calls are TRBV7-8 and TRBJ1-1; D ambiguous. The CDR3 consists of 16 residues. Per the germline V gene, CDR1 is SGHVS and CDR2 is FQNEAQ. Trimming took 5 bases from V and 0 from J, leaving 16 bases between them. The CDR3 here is CASSRTVGSMNTEAFF. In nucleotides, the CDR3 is TGTGCCAGCAGCCGGACGGTAGGATCCATGAACACTGAAGCTTTCTTT.

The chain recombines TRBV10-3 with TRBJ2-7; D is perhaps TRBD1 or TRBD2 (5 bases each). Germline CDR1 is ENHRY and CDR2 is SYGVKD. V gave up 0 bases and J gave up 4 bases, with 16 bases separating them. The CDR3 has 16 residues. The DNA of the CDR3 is TGTGCCATCAGTGAGTCGACGGGGCGCAGAGCTTACGAGCAGTACTTC. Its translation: CAISESTGRRAYEQYF.

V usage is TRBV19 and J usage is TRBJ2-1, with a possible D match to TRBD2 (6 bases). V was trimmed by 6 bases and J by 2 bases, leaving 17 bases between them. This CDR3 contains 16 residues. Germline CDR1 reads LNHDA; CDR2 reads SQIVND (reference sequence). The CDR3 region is CASSRPGLVPYNEQFF. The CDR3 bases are TGTGCCAGTAGCCGTCCGGGACTCGTGCCCTACAATGAGCAGTTCTTC. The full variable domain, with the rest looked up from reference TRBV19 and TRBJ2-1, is DGGITQSPKYLFRKEGQNVTLSCEQNLNHDAMYWYRQDPGQGLRLIYYSQIVNDFQKGDIAEGYSVSREKKESFPLTVTSAQKNPTAFYLCASSRPGLVPYNEQFFGPGTRLTVL.

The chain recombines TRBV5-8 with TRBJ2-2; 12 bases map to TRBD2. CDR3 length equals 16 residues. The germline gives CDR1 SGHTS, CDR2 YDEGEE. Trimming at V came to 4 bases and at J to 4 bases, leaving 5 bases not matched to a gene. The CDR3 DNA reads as TGTGCCAGCAGCGAGCGACTAGCGGGAGCCACCGGGGAGCTGTTTTTT. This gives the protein CASSERLAGATGELFF.

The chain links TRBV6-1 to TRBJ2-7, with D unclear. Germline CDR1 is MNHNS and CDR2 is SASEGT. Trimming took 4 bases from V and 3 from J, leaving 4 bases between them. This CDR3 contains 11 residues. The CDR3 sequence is CASSVVYEQYF. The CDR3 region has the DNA TGTGCCAGCAGTGTAGTCTACGAGCAGTACTTC.

The CDR3 loop reads CASSQNARGGGDTQYF. The CDR3 DNA reads TGTGCCAGCAGCCAGAACGCAAGGGGCGGAGGAGATACGCAGTATTTT. The V gene is TRBV14, the J gene TRBJ2-3; TRBD1 or TRBD2 may be the D gene (5 bases each). Trimming shortened V by 3 bases and J by 5 bases, and 18 bases separated the two germline ends. CDR1 is SGHDN and CDR2 is FVKESK in the germline V gene. The CDR3 contains 16 residues.